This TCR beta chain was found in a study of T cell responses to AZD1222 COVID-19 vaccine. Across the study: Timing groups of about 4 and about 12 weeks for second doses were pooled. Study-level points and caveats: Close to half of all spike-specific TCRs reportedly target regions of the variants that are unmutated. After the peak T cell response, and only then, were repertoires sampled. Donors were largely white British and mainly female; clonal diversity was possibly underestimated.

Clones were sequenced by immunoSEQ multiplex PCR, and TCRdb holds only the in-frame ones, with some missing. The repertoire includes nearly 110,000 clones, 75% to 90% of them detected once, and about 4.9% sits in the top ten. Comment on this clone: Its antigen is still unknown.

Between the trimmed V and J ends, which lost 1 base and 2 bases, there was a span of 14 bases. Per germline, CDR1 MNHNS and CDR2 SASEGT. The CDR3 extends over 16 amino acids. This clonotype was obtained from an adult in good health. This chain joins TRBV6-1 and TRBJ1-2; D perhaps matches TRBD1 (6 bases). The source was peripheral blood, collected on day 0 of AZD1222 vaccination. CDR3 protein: CASSEVFGTPNYGYTF. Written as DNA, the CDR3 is TGTGCCAGCAGTGAAGTCTTCGGGACACCAAACTATGGCTACACCTTC.